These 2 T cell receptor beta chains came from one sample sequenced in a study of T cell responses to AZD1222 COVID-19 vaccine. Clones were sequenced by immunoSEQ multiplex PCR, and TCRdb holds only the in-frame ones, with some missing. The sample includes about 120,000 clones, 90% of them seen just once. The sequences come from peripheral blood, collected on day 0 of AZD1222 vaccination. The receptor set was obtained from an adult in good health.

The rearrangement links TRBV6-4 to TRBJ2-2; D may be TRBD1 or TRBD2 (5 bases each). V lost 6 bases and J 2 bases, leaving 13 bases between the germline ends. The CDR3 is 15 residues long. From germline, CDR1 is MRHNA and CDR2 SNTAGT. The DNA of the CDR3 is TGTGCCAGCAGGCCAGGGACGGCCAACACCGGGGAGCTGTTTTTT. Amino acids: CASRPGTANTGELFF.

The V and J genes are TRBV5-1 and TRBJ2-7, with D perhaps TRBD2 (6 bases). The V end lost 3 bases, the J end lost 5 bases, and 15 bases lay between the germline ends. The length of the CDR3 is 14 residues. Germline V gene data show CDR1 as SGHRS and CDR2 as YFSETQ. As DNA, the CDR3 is TGCGCCAGCAGCTGGGGGGAGAGGGGCAACGAGCAGTACTTC. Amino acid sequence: CASSWGERGNEQYF.